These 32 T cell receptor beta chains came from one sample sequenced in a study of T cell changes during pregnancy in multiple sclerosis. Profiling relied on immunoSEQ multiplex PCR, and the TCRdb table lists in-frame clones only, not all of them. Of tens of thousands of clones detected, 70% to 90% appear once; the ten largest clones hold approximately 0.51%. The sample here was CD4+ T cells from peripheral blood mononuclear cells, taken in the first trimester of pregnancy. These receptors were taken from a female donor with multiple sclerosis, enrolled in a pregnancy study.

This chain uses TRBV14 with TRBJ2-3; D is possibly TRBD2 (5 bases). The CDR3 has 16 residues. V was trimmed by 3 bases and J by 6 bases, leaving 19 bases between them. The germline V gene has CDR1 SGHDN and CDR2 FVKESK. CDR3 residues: CASSQGFHLLGDTQYF. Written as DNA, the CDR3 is TGTGCCAGCAGCCAGGGGTTTCACCTACTAGGGGATACGCAGTATTTT. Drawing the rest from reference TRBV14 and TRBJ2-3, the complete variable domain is EAGVTQFPSHSVIEKGQTVTLRCDPISGHDNLYWYRRVMGKEIKFLLHFVKESKQDESGMPNNRFLAERTGGTYSTLKVQPAELEDSGVYFCASSQGFHLLGDTQYFGPGTRLTVL.

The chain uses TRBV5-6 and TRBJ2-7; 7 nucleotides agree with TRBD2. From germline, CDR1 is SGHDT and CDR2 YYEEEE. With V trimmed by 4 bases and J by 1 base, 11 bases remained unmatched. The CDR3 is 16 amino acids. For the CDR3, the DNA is TGTGCCAGCAGCGAGACCTGGGATAGCGGGTCCTACGAGCAGTACTTC. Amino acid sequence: CASSETWDSGSYEQYF.

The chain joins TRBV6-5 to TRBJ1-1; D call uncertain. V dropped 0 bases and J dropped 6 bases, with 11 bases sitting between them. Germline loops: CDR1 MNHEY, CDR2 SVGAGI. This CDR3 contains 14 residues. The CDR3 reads CASSYSASGSEAFF. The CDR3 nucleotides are TGTGCCAGCAGTTACTCGGCCTCGGGGTCTGAAGCTTTCTTT.

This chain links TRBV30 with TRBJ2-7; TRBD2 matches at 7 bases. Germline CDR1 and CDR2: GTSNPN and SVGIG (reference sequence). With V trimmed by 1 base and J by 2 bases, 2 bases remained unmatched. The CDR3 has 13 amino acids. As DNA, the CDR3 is TGTGCCTGGAGTGGTGGGAGGGCCTACGAGCAGTACTTC. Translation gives CAWSGGRAYEQYF.

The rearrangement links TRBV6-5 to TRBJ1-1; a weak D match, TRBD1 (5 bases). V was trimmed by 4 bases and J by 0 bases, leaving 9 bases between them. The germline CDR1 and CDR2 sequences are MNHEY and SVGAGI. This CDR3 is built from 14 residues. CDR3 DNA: TGTGCCAGCAGTTCTAGACAGATGAACACTGAAGCTTTCTTT. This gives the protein CASSSRQMNTEAFF.

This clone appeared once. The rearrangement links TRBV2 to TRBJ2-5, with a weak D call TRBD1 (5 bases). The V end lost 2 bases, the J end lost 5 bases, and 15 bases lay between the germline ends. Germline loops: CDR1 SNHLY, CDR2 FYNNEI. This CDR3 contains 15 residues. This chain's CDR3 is CASSEIARVGETQYF. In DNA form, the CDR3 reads TGTGCCAGCAGTGAAATAGCCAGGGTCGGGGAGACCCAGTACTTC.

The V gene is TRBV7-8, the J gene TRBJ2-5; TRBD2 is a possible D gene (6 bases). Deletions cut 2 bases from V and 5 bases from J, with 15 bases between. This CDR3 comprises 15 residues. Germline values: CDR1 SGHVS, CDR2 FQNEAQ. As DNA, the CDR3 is TGTGCCAGCAGCTTATTCGTCTCCGGGGGTGAGACCCAGTACTTC. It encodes CASSLFVSGGETQYF.

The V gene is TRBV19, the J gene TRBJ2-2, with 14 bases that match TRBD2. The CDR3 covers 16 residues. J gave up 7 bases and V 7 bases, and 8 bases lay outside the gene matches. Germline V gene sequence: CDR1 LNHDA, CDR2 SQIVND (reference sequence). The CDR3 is CASTLGLAGAGGELFF. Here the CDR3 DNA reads TGTGCCAGTACCCTGGGACTAGCGGGAGCCGGCGGGGAGCTGTTTTTT.

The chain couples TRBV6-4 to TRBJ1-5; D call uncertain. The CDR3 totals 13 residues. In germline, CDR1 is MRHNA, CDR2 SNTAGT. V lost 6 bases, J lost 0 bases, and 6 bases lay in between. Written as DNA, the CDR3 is TGTGCCAGCAGCCCAGATAGCAATCAGCCCCAGCATTTT. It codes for CASSPDSNQPQHF.

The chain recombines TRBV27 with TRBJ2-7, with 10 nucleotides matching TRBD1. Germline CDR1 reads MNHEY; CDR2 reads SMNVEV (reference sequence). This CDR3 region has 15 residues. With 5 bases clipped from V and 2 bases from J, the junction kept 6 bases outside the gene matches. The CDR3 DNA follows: TGTGCCAGCAGTCCGGGGACAGGGGCCACCTACGAGCAGTACTTC. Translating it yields CASSPGTGATYEQYF.

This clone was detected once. CDR3 loop: CASSFNSPNTGELFF. CDR3 DNA: TGCGCCAGCAGCTTCAACAGCCCGAACACCGGGGAGCTGTTTTTT. The genes are TRBV5-1 and TRBJ2-2; the D is unclear. Trimming pared 2 bases from V and 0 bases from J, leaving 8 bases between. CDR1 and CDR2 from the germline V gene are SGHRS and YFSETQ. The length of the CDR3 is 15 residues.

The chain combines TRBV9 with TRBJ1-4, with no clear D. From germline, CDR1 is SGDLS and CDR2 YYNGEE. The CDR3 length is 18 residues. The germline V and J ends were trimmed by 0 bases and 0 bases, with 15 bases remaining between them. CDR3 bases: TGTGCCAGCAGCGTAGCTACCGGAGGGTTTGCAACTAATGAAAAACTGTTTTTT. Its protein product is CASSVATGGFATNEKLFF.

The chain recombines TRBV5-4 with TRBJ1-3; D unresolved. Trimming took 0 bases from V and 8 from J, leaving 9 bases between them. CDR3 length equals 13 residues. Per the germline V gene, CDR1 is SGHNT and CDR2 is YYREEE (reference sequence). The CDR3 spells CASSLAGLDTIYF. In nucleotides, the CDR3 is TGTGCCAGCAGCTTGGCGGGTCTGGACACCATATATTTT.

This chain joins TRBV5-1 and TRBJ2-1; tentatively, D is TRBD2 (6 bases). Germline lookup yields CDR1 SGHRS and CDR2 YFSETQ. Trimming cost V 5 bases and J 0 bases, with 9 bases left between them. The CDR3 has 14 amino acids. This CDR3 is CASRRGSSYNEQFF. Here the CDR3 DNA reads TGCGCCAGCAGACGGGGGAGCTCCTACAATGAGCAGTTCTTC.

The CDR3 DNA reads TGTGCCAGCAGCCCGTCACTAGCGGGAGGGAGCGAGCAGTACTTC. It yields the protein CASSPSLAGGSEQYF. J is TRBJ2-7 and V is TRBV7-2; 13 bases line up with TRBD2. This CDR3 has 15 amino acids. The V gene end was trimmed by 5 bases and the J gene end by 6 bases; junction bases not matched to a gene: 7. Germline CDR1 SGHTA, CDR2 FQGNSA.

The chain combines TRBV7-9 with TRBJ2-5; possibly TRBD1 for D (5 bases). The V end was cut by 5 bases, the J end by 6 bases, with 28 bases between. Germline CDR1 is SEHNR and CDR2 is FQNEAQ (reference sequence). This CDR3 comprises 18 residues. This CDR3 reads CASSPGFGGLGVRKTQYF. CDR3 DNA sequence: TGTGCCAGCAGCCCAGGGTTCGGCGGTTTAGGGGTTAGAAAGACCCAGTACTTC.

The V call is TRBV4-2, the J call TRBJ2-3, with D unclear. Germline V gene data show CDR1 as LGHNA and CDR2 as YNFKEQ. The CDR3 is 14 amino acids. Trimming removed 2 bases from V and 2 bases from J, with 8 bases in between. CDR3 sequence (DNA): TGTGCCAGCAGCCAACCCCCTAACACAGATACGCAGTATTTT. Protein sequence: CASSQPPNTDTQYF.

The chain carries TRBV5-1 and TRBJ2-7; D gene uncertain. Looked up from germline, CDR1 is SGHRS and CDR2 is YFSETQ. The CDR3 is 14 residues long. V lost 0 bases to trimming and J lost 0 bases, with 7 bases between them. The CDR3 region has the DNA TGCGCCAGCAGCTTGGGAACGAGCTCCTACGAGCAGTACTTC. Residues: CASSLGTSSYEQYF. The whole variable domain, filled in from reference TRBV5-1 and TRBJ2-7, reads KAGVTQTPRYLIKTRGQQVTLSCSPISGHRSVSWYQQTPGQGLQFLFEYFSETQRNKGNFPGRFSGRQFSNSRSEMNVSTLELGDSALYLCASSLGTSSYEQYFGPGTRLTVT.

The CDR3 loop is CASSSGQGATEAFF. CDR3 bases: TGTGCCAGCAGTTCAGGACAGGGGGCAACTGAAGCTTTCTTT. The chain links TRBV27 to TRBJ1-1, with 11 bases identical to TRBD1. Germline V gene data show CDR1 as MNHEY and CDR2 as SMNVEV (reference sequence). The ends lost 4 bases at V and 5 bases at J; junction bases unmatched: 3. CDR3 length: 14 amino acids.

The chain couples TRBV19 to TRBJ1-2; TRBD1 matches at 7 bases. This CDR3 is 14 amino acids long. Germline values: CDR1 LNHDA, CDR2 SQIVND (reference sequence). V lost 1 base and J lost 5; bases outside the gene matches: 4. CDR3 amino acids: CASSIVQGSYGYTF. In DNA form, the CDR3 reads TGTGCCAGTAGTATAGTACAGGGGAGTTATGGCTACACCTTC.

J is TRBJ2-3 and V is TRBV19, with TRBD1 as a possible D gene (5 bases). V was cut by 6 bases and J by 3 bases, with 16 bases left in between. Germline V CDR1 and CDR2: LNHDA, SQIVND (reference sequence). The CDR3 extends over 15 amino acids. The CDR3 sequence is CASSRRAGKTDTQYF. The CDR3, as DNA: TGTGCCAGTAGCCGAAGAGCAGGGAAAACAGATACGCAGTATTTT.

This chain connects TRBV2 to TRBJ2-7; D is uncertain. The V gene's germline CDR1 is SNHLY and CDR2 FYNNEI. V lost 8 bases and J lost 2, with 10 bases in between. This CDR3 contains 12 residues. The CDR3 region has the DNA TGTGCCAGCCATTTTTCGGCCTACGAGCAGTACTTC. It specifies CASHFSAYEQYF.

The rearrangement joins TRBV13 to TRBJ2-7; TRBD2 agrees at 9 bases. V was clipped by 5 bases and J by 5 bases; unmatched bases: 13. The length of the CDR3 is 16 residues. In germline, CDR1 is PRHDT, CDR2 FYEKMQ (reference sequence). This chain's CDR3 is CASSPPGAGGPNEQYF. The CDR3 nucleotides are TGTGCCAGCAGCCCTCCGGGGGCGGGAGGGCCAAACGAGCAGTACTTC.

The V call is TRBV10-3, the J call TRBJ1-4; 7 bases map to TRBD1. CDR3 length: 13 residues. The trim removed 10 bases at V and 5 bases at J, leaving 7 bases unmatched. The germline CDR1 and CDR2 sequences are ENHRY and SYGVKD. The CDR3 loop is CATKGQTNEKLFF. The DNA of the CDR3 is TGTGCCACGAAGGGACAGACAAATGAAAAACTGTTTTTT.

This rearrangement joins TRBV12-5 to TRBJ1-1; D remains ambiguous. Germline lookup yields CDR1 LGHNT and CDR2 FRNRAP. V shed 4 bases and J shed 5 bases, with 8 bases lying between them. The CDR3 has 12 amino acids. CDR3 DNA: TGTGCTAGTGGTTCGTCGGTTACTGAAGCTTTCTTT. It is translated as CASGSSVTEAFF.

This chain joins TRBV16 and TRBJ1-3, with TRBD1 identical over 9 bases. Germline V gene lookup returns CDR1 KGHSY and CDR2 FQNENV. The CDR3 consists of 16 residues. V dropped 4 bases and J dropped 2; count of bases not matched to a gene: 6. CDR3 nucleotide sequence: TGTGCCAGCAGCCCTCAAGGGACAGGGACTGGAAACACCATATATTTT. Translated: CASSPQGTGTGNTIYF.

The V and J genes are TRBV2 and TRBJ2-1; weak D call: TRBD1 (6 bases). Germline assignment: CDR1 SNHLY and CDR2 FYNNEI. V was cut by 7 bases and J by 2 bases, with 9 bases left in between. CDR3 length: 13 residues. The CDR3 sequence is CASIGQPYNEQFF. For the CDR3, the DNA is TGTGCCAGCATTGGACAGCCCTACAATGAGCAGTTCTTC.

The CDR3 is CASSQVETSGTASVADTQYF. CDR3 in DNA: TGCGCCAGCAGCCAAGTAGAGACTAGCGGGACCGCATCCGTCGCAGATACGCAGTATTTT. The chain has TRBV4-1 and TRBJ2-3, with 11 bases matching TRBD2. Germline V gene data show CDR1 as MGHRA and CDR2 as YSYEKL. With 1 base clipped from V and 4 bases from J, the junction kept 16 bases outside the gene matches. The CDR3 is 20 residues long.

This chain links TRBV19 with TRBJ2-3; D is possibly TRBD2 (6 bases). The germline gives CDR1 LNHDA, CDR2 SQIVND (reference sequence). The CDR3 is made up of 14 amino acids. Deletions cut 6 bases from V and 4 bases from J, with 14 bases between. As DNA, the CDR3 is TGTGCCAGTAGGAGGGGACTTAGCGCAGATACGCAGTATTTT. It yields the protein CASRRGLSADTQYF.

The CDR3: CASSWGGEHAEAFF. The CDR3 DNA is TGCGCCAGCAGCTGGGGGGGGGAACATGCTGAAGCTTTCTTT. The gene calls are TRBV5-1 and TRBJ1-1; D is possibly TRBD1 (5 bases). V was clipped by 3 bases and J by 6 bases, with 15 bases between them. This CDR3 is 14 amino acids long. Looked up from germline, CDR1 is SGHRS and CDR2 is YFSETQ.

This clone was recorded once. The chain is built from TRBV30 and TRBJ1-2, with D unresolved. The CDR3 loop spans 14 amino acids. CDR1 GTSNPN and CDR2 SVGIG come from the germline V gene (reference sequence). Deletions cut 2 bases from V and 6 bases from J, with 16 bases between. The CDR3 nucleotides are TGTGCCTGGAGTTTGGGCATCTATACGCATGGCTACACCTTC. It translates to CAWSLGIYTHGYTF.

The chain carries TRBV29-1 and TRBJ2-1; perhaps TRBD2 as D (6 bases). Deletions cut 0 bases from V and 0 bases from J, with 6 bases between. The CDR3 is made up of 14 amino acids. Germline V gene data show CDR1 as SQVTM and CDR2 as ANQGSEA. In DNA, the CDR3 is TGCAGCGTTGAAGAGGGACTCTCCTACAATGAGCAGTTCTTC. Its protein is CSVEEGLSYNEQFF.